Shown below are 9 T cell receptor beta chains from a single sample sequenced in a study of OX40 agonist ivuxolimab in advanced cancers. The assay was immunoSEQ multiplex PCR, and TCRdb's table has in-frame clones only and misses some. The table includes roughly 88,000 clones, around 87% detected once. The sample was CD4+ or CD8+ T cells sorted from blood, taken in a trial of the OX40 agonist ivuxolimab. The receptors derive from an adult with an advanced solid tumor such as melanoma, head and neck, liver or kidney cancer.

This clone turned up a few times. The chain uses TRBV7-3 and TRBJ1-3; no firm D call. Germline CDR1 is SGHTA and CDR2 is FQGTGA. The CDR3 is 13 residues long. Trimming shortened V by 5 bases and J by 4 bases, and 9 bases separated the two germline ends. This CDR3 is CASSATAGNTIYF. As DNA, the CDR3 is TGTGCCAGCAGCGCGACGGCCGGAAACACCATATATTTT.

The chain couples TRBV12-5 to TRBJ2-2, with 12 bases that match TRBD2. V was clipped by 5 bases and J by 5 bases; unmatched bases: 3. CDR1 and CDR2 from the germline V gene are LGHNT and FRNRAP. The CDR3 length is 15 residues. The CDR3 is CASGHGTSGTGELFF. CDR3 nucleotide sequence: TGTGCTAGTGGTCACGGGACTAGCGGGACCGGGGAGCTGTTTTTT.

The rearrangement links TRBV27 to TRBJ2-2, with 8 bases identical to TRBD2. V lost 2 bases to trimming and J lost 0 bases; unmatched junction nucleotides: 5. CDR3 size: 17 residues. In germline, CDR1 is MNHEY, CDR2 SMNVEV (reference sequence). CDR3 sequence reads: CASSLESGRPNTGELFF. DNA for the CDR3: TGTGCCAGCAGTTTAGAAAGCGGGAGACCGAACACCGGGGAGCTGTTTTTT.

The chain carries TRBV5-1 and TRBJ1-2; D gene uncertain. V was trimmed by 5 bases and J by 5 bases, leaving 19 bases between them. This CDR3 is built from 15 residues. Germline CDR1 and CDR2: SGHRS and YFSETQ. CDR3 loop: CASRTSTDSLYGYTF. Written as DNA, the CDR3 is TGCGCCAGCAGAACGTCCACAGACTCTCTATATGGCTACACCTTC.

V gene TRBV10-3 combines with J gene TRBJ1-2; weak D call: TRBD1 (5 bases). This CDR3 region has 16 residues. Trimming cost V 6 bases and J 4 bases, with 21 bases left between them. Germline CDR1 is ENHRY and CDR2 is SYGVKD. CDR3 region: CAISLSLGGSSYGYTF. The CDR3 DNA reads TGTGCCATCAGCCTAAGCTTGGGGGGATCGAGCTATGGCTACACCTTC.

A note on this clone: Within the sample, other DNA sequences also encode this same CDR3. This chain connects TRBV5-1 to TRBJ2-1; maybe TRBD2 (6 bases). Germline lookup yields CDR1 SGHRS and CDR2 YFSETQ. The V end was cut by 0 bases, the J end by 5 bases, with 15 bases between. This CDR3 comprises 16 residues. The chain's CDR3 is CASSLAVGRDNNEQFF. For the CDR3, the DNA is TGCGCCAGCAGCTTGGCCGTTGGGCGGGATAACAATGAGCAGTTCTTC.

V gene TRBV5-6 combines with J gene TRBJ1-1; possible D gene TRBD1, 6 bases. The V end was cut by 7 bases, the J end by 6 bases, with 31 bases between. The germline gives CDR1 SGHDT, CDR2 YYEEEE. CDR3 length: 18 amino acids. CDR3 bases: TGTGCCAGCTTGGGATATCAGGTGGGGGCGCTGATATTAGCTGAAGCTTTCTTT. This sequence encodes CASLGYQVGALILAEAFF.

This clone was picked up a small number of times. This rearrangement joins TRBV2 to TRBJ2-3; D gene uncertain. With 6 bases removed from V and 4 bases from J, the gap between germline ends came to 26 bases. The CDR3 has 18 amino acids. Germline CDR1 is SNHLY and CDR2 is FYNNEI. The CDR3 coding sequence is TGTGCCAGCAGGGCCTTAGCTGGTGGCAGGCTTTCCGCAGATACGCAGTATTTT. Amino acids: CASRALAGGRLSADTQYF.

The chain couples TRBV2 to TRBJ1-5, with D tentatively TRBD1 (5 bases). V was clipped by 5 bases and J by 3 bases, with 17 bases between them. This CDR3 spans 16 amino acids. Germline V lookup: CDR1 SNHLY, CDR2 FYNNEI. The CDR3 DNA follows: TGTGCCAGCAGTATCTCCGGGACGGGTTACAATCAGCCCCAGCATTTT. It codes for CASSISGTGYNQPQHF.